The entry below gives a single T cell receptor beta chain sequence along with its context. What it recognizes is unknown. This entry is derived from a study of shared clonotypes between healthy human individuals. At deep level, the assay was performed. TCRdb keeps only in-frame clones here, not all; method: immunoSEQ multiplex PCR. This sample has roughly 890,000 clones, with 80% to 95% found just once. The germline V gene encodes CDR1 MDHEN and CDR2 SYDVKM. CDR3 length equals 13 residues. The V segment lost 4 bases and the J segment 10 bases; nucleotides outside the gene matches: 7. CD45RO-negative cells were positively selected for CCR7, leaving out terminally differentiated effector memory CD45RA+ cells. Study observations and caveats: What naive subsets generally showed was a larger estimated richness than memory subsets showed. Only blood samples were collected, and tissue repertoires likely differ. Relative to their counterparts shared across all four donors, non-shared clonotypes exhibited diminished generation probabilities.

The sequenced material came from naive CD8+ T cells sorted from blood. This clonotype originated in a man aged 30 to 39 in good health. The gene calls are TRBV28 and TRBJ2-1; TRBD2 agrees at 7 bases. Here the CDR3 reads CASSYLGGTEQFF. CDR3 DNA sequence: TGTGCCAGCAGTTACCTCGGGGGGACGGAGCAGTTCTTC.